The rows below give T cell receptor beta chains drawn from one sample of a study of cytomegalovirus exposure and HLA in healthy donors. Profiling relied on immunoSEQ multiplex PCR, and the TCRdb table lists in-frame clones only, not all of them. The sample holds about 130,000 clones, around three quarters seen once. Sequenced input: PBMCs. These receptors were obtained from a woman aged 45-65 years in good health and CMV-seronegative. The CDR3 runs from the conserved cysteine through the conserved F or W. A D gene is named only where the DNA matches it firmly. Some rows mark clone size as missing; the rest say once, few, many or name a class of expanded clone.

v_gene	abundance	j_gene	d_gene	CDR3aa	CDR3nt
TRBV28	.	TRBJ2-1	TRBD2	CASSSSGNEQFF	TGTGCCAGCAGTTCTAGCGGGAATGAGCAGTTCTTC
TRBV25-1	few	TRBJ1-5	.	CTPGGNQPQHF	TGTACCCCGGGGGGGAATCAGCCCCAGCATTTT
TRBV6-1	.	TRBJ2-2	TRBD2	CASSEGRGGRAVTGELFF	TGTGCCAGCAGTGAAGGAAGGGGCGGGAGGGCCGTCACCGGGGAGCTGTTTTTT
TRBV18	once	TRBJ2-7	.	CASSPNYFPYEQYF	TGTGCCAGCTCACCAAACTATTTTCCTTACGAGCAGTACTTC
TRBV10-3	.	TRBJ2-7	.	CAISSGDTYEQYF	TGTGCCATCAGTTCCGGGGACACCTACGAGCAGTACTTC
TRBV7-3	.	TRBJ2-3	.	CASSAKQGWSDTQYF	TGTGCCAGCAGCGCCAAACAGGGTTGGTCAGATACGCAGTATTTT
TRBV9	.	TRBJ2-1	.	CASSVDSLGSYNEQFF	TGTGCCAGCAGCGTGGACAGCCTCGGCTCCTACAATGAGCAGTTCTTC
TRBV5-5	.	TRBJ2-7	TRBD1	CASSLGQGAYEQYF	TGTGCCAGCAGCTTGGGACAGGGGGCCTACGAGCAGTACTTC
TRBV15	.	TRBJ1-6	.	CATSGVSGYNSPLHF	TGTGCCACCAGCGGCGTTTCAGGGTATAATTCACCCCTCCACTTT
TRBV28	.	TRBJ2-7	.	CASSGGRSYEQYF	TGTGCCAGCAGCGGCGGCCGCTCCTACGAGCAGTACTTC
TRBV5-6	.	TRBJ1-1	TRBD1	CASQQGGDTEAFF	TGTGCCAGCCAACAGGGGGGAGACACTGAAGCTTTCTTT
TRBV6-5	.	TRBJ2-3	TRBD1	CASSYSAGQGADTQYF	TGTGCCAGCAGTTACTCTGCGGGACAGGGGGCAGATACGCAGTATTTT
TRBV10-3	.	TRBJ1-3	.	CATRQVQGGGNTIYF	TGTGCCACAAGACAGGTCCAAGGAGGAGGAAACACCATATATTTT
TRBV11-2	.	TRBJ2-7	.	CASSLVSSSYEQYF	TGTGCCAGCAGCTTGGTTTCCAGCTCCTACGAGCAGTACTTC
TRBV13	.	TRBJ2-5	TRBD1	CASSITGERETQYF	TGTGCCAGCAGCATAACAGGGGAGAGGGAGACCCAGTACTTC
TRBV6-6	.	TRBJ1-1	TRBD1	CASSSGQGDTEAFF	TGTGCCAGCAGTTCAGGACAGGGAGACACTGAAGCTTTCTTT
TRBV5-1	.	TRBJ2-3	.	CASSRAEGSSTDTQYF	TGCGCCAGCAGCCGAGCGGAGGGTAGCAGCACAGATACGCAGTATTTT
TRBV19	.	TRBJ1-4	TRBD1	CASHPGQAREKLFF	TGTGCCAGTCATCCGGGACAGGCGAGAGAAAAACTGTTTTTT
TRBV7-2	few	TRBJ2-3	TRBD2	CASSLSGEGQGDTQYF	TGTGCCAGCAGCCTGAGCGGGGAGGGTCAGGGAGATACGCAGTATTTT
TRBV9	.	TRBJ2-1	TRBD2	CASRAGATSYNEQFF	TGTGCCAGCAGGGCGGGAGCCACCTCCTACAATGAGCAGTTCTTC
TRBV6-1	medium-sized	TRBJ2-1	.	CASSELGPEVDEQFF	TGTGCCAGCAGTGAACTCGGTCCTGAGGTTGATGAGCAGTTCTTC
TRBV27	.	TRBJ2-7	TRBD2	CASSPTSLAYEQYF	TGTGCCAGCAGTCCGACTAGCCTTGCCTACGAGCAGTACTTC
TRBV5-5	.	TRBJ2-7	TRBD2	CASRLTSGRATYEQYF	TGTGCCAGCAGGTTAACTAGCGGGAGGGCCACCTACGAGCAGTACTTC
TRBV5-1	.	TRBJ2-1	TRBD1	CASSQDRAVINEQFF	TGCGCCAGCAGCCAGGACAGGGCAGTTATAAATGAGCAGTTCTTC
TRBV4-1	.	TRBJ2-7	.	CASSPGLGHEQYF	TGCGCCAGCAGCCCTGGACTTGGCCACGAGCAGTACTTC
TRBV9	.	TRBJ2-7	.	CASSLDSGRTYEQYF	TGTGCCAGCAGCTTAGATAGCGGTAGAACCTACGAGCAGTACTTC
TRBV10-3	.	TRBJ2-3	TRBD1	CAIRAGTGESDTQYF	TGTGCCATCAGGGCCGGGACAGGGGAATCAGATACGCAGTATTTT